This T cell receptor beta chain was obtained from a study of blood T cells in healthy people across ages. About the study: The capture of about one barcoded beta molecule per two T cells was achieved by template switching. Points from the study as a whole: A greater number of naive CD4+ cells and higher diversity distinguished long-lived donors from aged donors.

This clonotype occurred many times. The antigen is not known. PCR was performed a second time for 7 to 11 cycles using a sample-barcoded 5' primer and a J-beta primer mix. TCRdb re-analysed the 5' RACE reads in MiXCR, keeping a single row per CDR3 protein. Of hundreds of thousands of distinct CDR3 sequences in the sample, approximately 65% are singletons; the top ten hold around a quarter. Germline loops: CDR1 MNHEY, CDR2 SVGAGI. This CDR3 comprises 16 residues. With 2 bases clipped from V and 7 bases from J, the junction kept 13 bases outside the gene matches. The V gene is TRBV6-5, the J gene TRBJ1-2; TRBD1 matches at 7 bases. The specimen sequenced was blood. This clonotype was sampled from a man aged 25 to 40 in good health. This chain's CDR3 is CASSYTRSTGRSGYTF. As DNA, the CDR3 is TGTGCCAGCAGTTACACCAGATCGACAGGGCGTTCTGGCTACACCTTC.